This entry describes one T cell receptor (beta chain). The antigen is undetermined. These data come from a study of T cells expressing NK-cell markers. Study summary: HCMV serostatus: seven of eight sequenced donors positive, one negative.

Synthesis of TCR beta cDNA relied on 5'RACE template switching carrying UMIs. TCRdb re-called the 5' RACE reads and catalogs CDR3 proteins one per entry, DNA excluded. This sample's table has 200,000 to 300,000 distinct CDR3 sequences. The CDR3 runs 15 residues. Germline V gene data show CDR1 as SNHLY and CDR2 as FYNNEI. Study outcomes and limitations: In a few donors, dominant clonotypes made up about 28.3-65% of CD3+CD56-NKG2C+ cells. Specificity for HCMV among expanded NKG2C+ T cell clones was not established.

The chain is built from TRBV2 and TRBJ2-3; TCRdb's D call of TRBD2 is untestable without DNA. The source of this sequence is a young man in good health. Sequencing input: blood T cells: a sorted CD56 or NKG2C T cell subset, CD4+ or CD8+ T cells, or bulk PBMC T cells (not recorded which). This CDR3 is CASSGTSLLRGTQYF.